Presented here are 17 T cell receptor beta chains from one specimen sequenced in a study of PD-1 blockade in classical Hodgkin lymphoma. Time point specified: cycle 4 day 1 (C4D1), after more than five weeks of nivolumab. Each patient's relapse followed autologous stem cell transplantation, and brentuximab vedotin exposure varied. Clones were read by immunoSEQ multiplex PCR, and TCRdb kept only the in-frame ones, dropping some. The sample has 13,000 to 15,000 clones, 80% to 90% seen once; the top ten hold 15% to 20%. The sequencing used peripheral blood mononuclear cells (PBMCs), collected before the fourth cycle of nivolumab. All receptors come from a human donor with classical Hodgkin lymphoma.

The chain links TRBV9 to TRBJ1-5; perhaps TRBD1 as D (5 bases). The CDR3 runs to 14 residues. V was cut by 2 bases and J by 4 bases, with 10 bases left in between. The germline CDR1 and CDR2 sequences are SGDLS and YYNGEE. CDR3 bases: TGTGCCAGCAGCGTGGGGGGTCGGAATCAGCCCCAGCATTTT. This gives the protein CASSVGGRNQPQHF.

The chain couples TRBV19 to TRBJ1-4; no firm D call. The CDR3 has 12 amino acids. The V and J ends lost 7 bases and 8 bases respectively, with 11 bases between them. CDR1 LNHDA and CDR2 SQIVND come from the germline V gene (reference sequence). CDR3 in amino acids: CASTATREKLFF. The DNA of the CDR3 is TGTGCCAGTACCGCGACGAGGGAAAAACTGTTTTTT.

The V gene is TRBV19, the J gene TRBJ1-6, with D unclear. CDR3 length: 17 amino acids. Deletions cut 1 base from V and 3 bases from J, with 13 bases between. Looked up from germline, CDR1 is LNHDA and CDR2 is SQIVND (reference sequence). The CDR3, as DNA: TGTGCCAGTAGTATAGTTCTTGGCGACATCTATAATTCACCCCTCCACTTT. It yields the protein CASSIVLGDIYNSPLHF.

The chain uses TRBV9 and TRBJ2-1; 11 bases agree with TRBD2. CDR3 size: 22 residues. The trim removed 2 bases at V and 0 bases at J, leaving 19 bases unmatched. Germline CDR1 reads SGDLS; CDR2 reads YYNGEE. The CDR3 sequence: CASSVDPTSGGNLPSSYNEQFF. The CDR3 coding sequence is TGTGCCAGCAGCGTCGATCCAACTAGCGGGGGAAATTTACCGAGCTCCTACAATGAGCAGTTCTTC.

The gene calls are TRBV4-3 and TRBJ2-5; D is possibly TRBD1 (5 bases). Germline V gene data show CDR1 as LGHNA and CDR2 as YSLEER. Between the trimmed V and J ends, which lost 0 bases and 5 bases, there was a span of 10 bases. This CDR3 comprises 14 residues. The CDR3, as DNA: TGCGCCAGCAGCCAAGATTGGGGCGAGGAGACCCAGTACTTC. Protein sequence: CASSQDWGEETQYF.

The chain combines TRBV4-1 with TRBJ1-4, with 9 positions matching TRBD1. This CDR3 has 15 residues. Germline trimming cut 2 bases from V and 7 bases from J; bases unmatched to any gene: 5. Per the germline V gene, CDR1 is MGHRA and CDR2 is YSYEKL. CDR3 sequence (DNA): TGCGCCAGCAGCCAACCCGGGACAGGGTCTGAAAAACTGTTTTTT. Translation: CASSQPGTGSEKLFF.

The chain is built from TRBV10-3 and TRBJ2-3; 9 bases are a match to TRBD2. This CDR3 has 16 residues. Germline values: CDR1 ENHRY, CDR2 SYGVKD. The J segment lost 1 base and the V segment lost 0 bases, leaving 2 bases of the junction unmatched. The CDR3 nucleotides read TGTGCCATCAGTGAGTCGGGCGGGGGGGGCACAGATACGCAGTATTTT. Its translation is CAISESGGGGTDTQYF.

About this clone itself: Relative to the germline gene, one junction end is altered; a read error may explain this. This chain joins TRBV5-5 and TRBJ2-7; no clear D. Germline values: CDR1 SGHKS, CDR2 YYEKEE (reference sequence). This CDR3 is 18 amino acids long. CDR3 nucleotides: TGCGCCAGCAGCCAAGAGGTCTTTCGGGTCATCCCCCCCTACGAGCAGTACTTC. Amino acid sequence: CASSQEVFRVIPPYEQYF.

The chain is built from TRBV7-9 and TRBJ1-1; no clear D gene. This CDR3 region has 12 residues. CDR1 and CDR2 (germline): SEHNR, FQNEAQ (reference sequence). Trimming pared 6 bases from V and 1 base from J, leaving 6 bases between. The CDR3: CASSRTNTEAFF. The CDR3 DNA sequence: TGTGCCAGCAGTCGGACGAACACTGAAGCTTTCTTT.

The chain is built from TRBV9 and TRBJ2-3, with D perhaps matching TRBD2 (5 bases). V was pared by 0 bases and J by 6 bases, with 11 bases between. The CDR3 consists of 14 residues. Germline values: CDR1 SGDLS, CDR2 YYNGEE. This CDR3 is CASSVEGVWDTQYF. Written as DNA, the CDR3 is TGTGCCAGCAGCGTAGAGGGAGTCTGGGATACGCAGTATTTT.

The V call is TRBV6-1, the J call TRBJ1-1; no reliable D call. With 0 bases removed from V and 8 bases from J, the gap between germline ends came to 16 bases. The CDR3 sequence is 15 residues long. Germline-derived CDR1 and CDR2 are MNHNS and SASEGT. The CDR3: CASSEALGAWEEAFF. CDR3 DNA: TGTGCCAGCAGTGAAGCGTTGGGTGCTTGGGAGGAAGCTTTCTTT.

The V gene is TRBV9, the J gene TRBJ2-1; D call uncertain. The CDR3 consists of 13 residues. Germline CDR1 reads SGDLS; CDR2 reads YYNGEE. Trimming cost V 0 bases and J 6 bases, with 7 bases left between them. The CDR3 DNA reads TGTGCCAGCAGCGTAGTTAGTAGCAATGAGCAGTTCTTC. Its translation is CASSVVSSNEQFF.

CDR3 in DNA: TGTGCCAGCAGCGGGGATACGCAGTATTTT. Translation: CASSGDTQYF. The V call is TRBV9, the J call TRBJ2-3; no clear D. CDR1 is SGDLS, CDR2 YYNGEE, per germline. The V end was cut by 3 bases, the J end by 6 bases, with 2 bases between. The CDR3 length is 10 residues.

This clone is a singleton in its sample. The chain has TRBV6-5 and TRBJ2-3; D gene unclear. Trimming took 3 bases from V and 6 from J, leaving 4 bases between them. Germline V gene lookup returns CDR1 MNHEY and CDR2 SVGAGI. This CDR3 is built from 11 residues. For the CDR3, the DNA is TGTGCCAGCAGTTATTTGGATACGCAGTATTTT. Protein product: CASSYLDTQYF.

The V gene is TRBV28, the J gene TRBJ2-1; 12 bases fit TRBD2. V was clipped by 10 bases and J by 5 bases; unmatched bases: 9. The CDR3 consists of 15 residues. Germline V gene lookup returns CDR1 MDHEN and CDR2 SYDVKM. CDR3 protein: CATLLLAGGHNEQFF. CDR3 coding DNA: TGTGCCACCCTTCTTCTAGCGGGGGGGCACAATGAGCAGTTCTTC.

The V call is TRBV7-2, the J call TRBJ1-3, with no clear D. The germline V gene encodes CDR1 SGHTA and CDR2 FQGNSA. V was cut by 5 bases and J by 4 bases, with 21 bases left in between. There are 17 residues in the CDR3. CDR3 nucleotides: TGTGCCAGCAGCCCCCCATTAGCTGCTTTTGGGGGAAACACCATATATTTT. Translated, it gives CASSPPLAAFGGNTIYF.

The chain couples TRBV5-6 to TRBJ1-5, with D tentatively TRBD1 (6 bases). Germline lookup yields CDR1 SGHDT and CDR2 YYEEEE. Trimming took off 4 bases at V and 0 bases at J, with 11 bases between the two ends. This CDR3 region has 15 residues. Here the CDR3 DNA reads TGTGCCAGCAGCGTACAGGGTTATAGCAATCAGCCCCAGCATTTT. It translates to CASSVQGYSNQPQHF.